This T cell receptor beta chain was identified in a study of beta chain features in type 1 diabetes (dated 2018 in TCRdb). Concerning the study at large: Mean age, gender distribution, total cell number and subset yield did not differ between patients and healthy donors. A total of 100 million to 110 million sorted cells were examined across all samples, and a strong correlation was observed between cell number per subset and RNA yield. Naive and central memory subsets were obtained from all 30 or so donors, but regulatory and stem cell-like memory subsets were isolated from only 8 patients and roughly eight healthy donors. In the study, TCRB repertoires of sorted circulating CD4+ T cell subsets from recently diagnosed type 1 diabetes patients were compared with those of matched healthy donors.

Overall study outcomes, separate from this receptor: Because the HLA sub-analyses included only small numbers of individuals, any influence of HLA type on TCRB rearrangement was left unresolved. Patients with type 1 diabetes made fewer insertions and deleted more nucleotides at VDJ recombination sites, implying thymic rearrangement abnormalities. Type 1 diabetes patients showed a moderate but significant shortening of TCRB CDR3 length in all four CD4+ subsets. Because cDNA rather than genomic DNA was sequenced, highly expressing activated cells could have been over-represented, although no difference in activation and CD3 levels was found between groups. PCR might favor shorter templates, but patient and control samples were amplified and corrected together, so any skew would affect both groups equally. Naive, central memory and regulatory TCRB repertoires appeared to be more similar among patients than among healthy donors.

The CDR3 runs 17 amino acids, cysteine and phenylalanine included. Only CDR3 DNA remains: 51 bases, in frame from the first base. V is cut back by 1 base and J by 7 bases, with 8 bases in the junction unmatched. CDR1 SGHVS and CDR2 FQNEAQ were looked up in the germline V gene. Each donor gave one peripheral blood draw, averaging approximately 0.12 L, which was collected into heparinised tubes. A BD FACSAria II was used to sort naive, central memory, regulatory and stem cell-like memory CD4+ T cells with a panel that included CD45RO, CCR7, CD25, CD127, CD95 and CD27. Every sorted population had a purity above 98%. Right away, PBMCs were isolated by Lymphoprep density gradient centrifugation and were stained directly, with no culture step. So that batch effects would be minimized, each experiment stained and sorted samples in pairs, pairing one healthy donor with one patient. As to this clone: What this receptor recognizes is not known. Per-base quality was not reported, and no clone a single base away is much larger than it.

The entire isolated RNA was reverse transcribed using the High Capacity cDNA Reverse Transcription Kit, and thus expressed TCRB transcripts were sequenced. Naive, central memory and regulatory T cell samples underwent deep immunoSEQ sequencing, averaging about 3.3 million total reads per sample. Sorted cells were lysed in RLT buffer and RNA was extracted with DNase-treated RNeasy Micro or Mini kits, depending on cell number. To prevent cross-contamination, each cell subset was processed individually, whereas patient and healthy donor samples were processed jointly. Using the immunoSEQ multiplex PCR, TCRB sequences were amplified from cDNA into 87-bp fragments spanning the CDR3 region. Amplicons were sequenced on the Illumina HiSeq platform. The authors' pipeline ran thus. PCR bias was corrected computationally using synthetic template baselines, and reads within Hamming distance 2 were collapsed, with unmergeable singletons discarded. Reads were aligned against IMGT so that V, D and J genes, CDR3 length and insertions or deletions at six rearrangement sites could be assigned. Clonotype counts were normalized to sorted cell number within each subset before computing true diversity and Gini coefficients with the tcR R package. The overlap coefficient, calculated on TCRB nucleotide sequences, was used to quantify repertoire sharing. As a proxy for the pre-selection repertoire, out-of-frame TCRB sequences from naive cells were analyzed. Entries here come from immuneACCESS through TCRdb and include only in-frame sequences with V and J called. Some clones fail to appear in such tables; in the studies checked, an unresolved V gene covers under half of the shortfall, and the cause of the remainder is unknown. The DNA gave D and trimming, while V, J and clone size come from that table. This sample comprises about 700,000 clones, 13% of them detected only once. The top ten clones comprise approximately 0.022% of the sample.

Sequences were obtained from naive CD4+ T cells from blood. Taken with the paper, the label for cell subset or site translates to: true naive CD4+ T cells. The chain couples TRBV7-8 to TRBJ1-6; TRBD1 matches 9 bases in the middle. The clonotype originates from a man aged 18 to 35 with type 1 diabetes. CDR3 reads: CASSLDIFGQGNSPLHF. At the DNA level, the sequence is TGTGCCAGCAGCTTAGATATTTTTGGACAGGGGAATTCACCCCTCCACTTT.